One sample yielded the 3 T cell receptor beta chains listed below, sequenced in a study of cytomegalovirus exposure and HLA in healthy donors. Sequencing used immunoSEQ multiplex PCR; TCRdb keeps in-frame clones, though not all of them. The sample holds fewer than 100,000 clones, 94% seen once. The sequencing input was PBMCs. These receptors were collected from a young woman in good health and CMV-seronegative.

The CDR3 is CASTGLAGVEDTQYF. The CDR3 DNA is TGTGCCAGCACCGGACTAGCGGGAGTTGAAGATACGCAGTATTTT. V and J are TRBV7-9 and TRBJ2-3; 13 positions match TRBD2. CDR1 is SEHNR and CDR2 is FQNEAQ in the germline V gene (reference sequence). The CDR3 has 15 amino acids. V dropped 7 bases and J dropped 5; count of bases not matched to a gene: 6.

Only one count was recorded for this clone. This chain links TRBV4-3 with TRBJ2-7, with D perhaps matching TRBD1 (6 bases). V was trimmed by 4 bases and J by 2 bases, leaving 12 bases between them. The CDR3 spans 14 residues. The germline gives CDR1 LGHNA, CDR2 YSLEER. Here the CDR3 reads CASSPYGGPYEQYF. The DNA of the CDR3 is TGCGCCAGCAGCCCATATGGGGGCCCCTACGAGCAGTACTTC.

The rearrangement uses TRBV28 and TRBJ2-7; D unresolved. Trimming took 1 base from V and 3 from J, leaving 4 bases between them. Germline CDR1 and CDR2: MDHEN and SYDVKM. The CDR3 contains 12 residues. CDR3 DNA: TGTGCCAGCAGTTTATCTTACTACGAGCAGTACTTC. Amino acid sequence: CASSLSYYEQYF.